This is a list of T cell receptor beta chains from one sample in a study of long-term antiretroviral therapy in people with HIV. Using immunoSEQ multiplex PCR, the repertoire was profiled, and TCRdb retains in-frame clones only, with some absent. This sample yields over 9,000 clones, of which around 77% are seen a single time; roughly 13% belongs to the top ten. This specimen consisted of unsorted PBMCs, obtained 0.4 years before starting antiretroviral therapy. The receptors were sampled from a man aged 25 to 40 with HIV. Each CDR3 is given without its conserved first and last residue. The order of the fields is D gene, V gene, J gene, CDR3 protein. D genes are given only for firm matches.

D gene: TRBD1; V gene: TRBV13; J gene: TRBJ1-4; CDR3 protein: ASSLGGQANEKLF
D gene: TRBD1; V gene: TRBV7-9; J gene: TRBJ2-7; CDR3 protein: ASRDRGSDEQY
D gene: NA; V gene: TRBV10-3; J gene: TRBJ2-1; CDR3 protein: AISFGNEQF
D gene: NA; V gene: TRBV2; J gene: TRBJ2-7; CDR3 protein: ASSRDNPSEQY
D gene: NA; V gene: TRBV27; J gene: TRBJ2-7; CDR3 protein: ASSQGRYEQY
D gene: TRBD1; V gene: TRBV7-8; J gene: TRBJ2-1; CDR3 protein: ASSLVGTGLNEQF
D gene: NA; V gene: TRBV5-1; J gene: TRBJ1-6; CDR3 protein: ASSLPGSSPLH
D gene: NA; V gene: TRBV19; J gene: TRBJ2-2; CDR3 protein: ASKQANTGELF
D gene: NA; V gene: TRBV9; J gene: TRBJ1-6; CDR3 protein: ASSAVWADSPLH
D gene: NA; V gene: TRBV18; J gene: TRBJ2-7; CDR3 protein: ASSPRHLYEQY
D gene: TRBD1; V gene: TRBV27; J gene: TRBJ2-7; CDR3 protein: ASSLGTGGSYEQY
D gene: NA; V gene: TRBV6-5; J gene: TRBJ1-2; CDR3 protein: ASSYSEGVEGYT
D gene: NA; V gene: TRBV7-9; J gene: TRBJ2-3; CDR3 protein: ASSLSGLASDTQY
D gene: NA; V gene: TRBV11-2; J gene: TRBJ1-1; CDR3 protein: ASAKQGNTEAF